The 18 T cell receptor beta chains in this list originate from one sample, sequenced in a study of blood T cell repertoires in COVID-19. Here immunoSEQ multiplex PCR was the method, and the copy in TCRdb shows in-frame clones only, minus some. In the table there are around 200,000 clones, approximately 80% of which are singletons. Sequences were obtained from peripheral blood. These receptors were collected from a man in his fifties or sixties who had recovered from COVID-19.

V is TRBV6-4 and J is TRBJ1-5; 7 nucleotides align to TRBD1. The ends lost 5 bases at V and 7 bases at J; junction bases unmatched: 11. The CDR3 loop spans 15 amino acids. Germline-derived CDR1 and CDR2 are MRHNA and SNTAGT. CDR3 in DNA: TGTGCCAGCAGTCACCATAAGACAGGGAGACAGCCCCAGCATTTT. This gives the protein CASSHHKTGRQPQHF.

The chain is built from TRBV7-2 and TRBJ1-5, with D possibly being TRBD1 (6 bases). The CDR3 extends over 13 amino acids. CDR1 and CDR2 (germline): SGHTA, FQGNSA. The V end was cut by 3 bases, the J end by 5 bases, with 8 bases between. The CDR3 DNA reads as TGTGCCAGCAGCTTGGACAGCTATCAGCCCCAGCATTTT. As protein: CASSLDSYQPQHF.

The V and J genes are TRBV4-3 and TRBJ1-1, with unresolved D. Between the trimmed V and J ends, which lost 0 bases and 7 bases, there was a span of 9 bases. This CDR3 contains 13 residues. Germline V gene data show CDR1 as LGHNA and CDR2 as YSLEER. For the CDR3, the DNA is TGCGCCAGCAGCCAAGATTTATACAGTGAAGCTTTCTTT. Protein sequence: CASSQDLYSEAFF.

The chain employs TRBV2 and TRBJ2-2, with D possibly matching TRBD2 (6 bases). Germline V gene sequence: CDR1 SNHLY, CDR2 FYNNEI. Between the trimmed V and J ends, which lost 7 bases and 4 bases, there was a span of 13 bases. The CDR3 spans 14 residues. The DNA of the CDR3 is TGTGCCAGCATGCCTCGCGGGGTCACCGGGGAGCTGTTTTTT. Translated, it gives CASMPRGVTGELFF.

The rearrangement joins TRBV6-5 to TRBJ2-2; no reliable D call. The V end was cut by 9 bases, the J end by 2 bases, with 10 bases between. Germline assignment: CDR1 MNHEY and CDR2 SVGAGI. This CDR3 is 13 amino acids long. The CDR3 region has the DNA TGTGCCAGTTTGGAGAGAAACACCGGGGAGCTGTTTTTT. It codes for CASLERNTGELFF.

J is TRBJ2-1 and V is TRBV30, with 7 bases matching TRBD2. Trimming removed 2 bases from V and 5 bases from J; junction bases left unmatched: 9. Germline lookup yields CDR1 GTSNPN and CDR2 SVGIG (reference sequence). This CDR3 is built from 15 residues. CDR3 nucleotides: TGTGCCTGGAGTCGGGCGGGAGTGGGTGACAATGAGCAGTTCTTC. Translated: CAWSRAGVGDNEQFF.

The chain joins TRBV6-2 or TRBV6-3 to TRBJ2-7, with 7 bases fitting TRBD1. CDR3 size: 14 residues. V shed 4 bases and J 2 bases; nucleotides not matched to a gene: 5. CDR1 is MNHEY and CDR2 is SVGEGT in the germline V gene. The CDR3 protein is CASSFLTGTYEQYF. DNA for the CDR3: TGTGCCAGCAGTTTTTTGACAGGGACCTACGAGCAGTACTTC.

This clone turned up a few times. CDR3 region: CASSLALDRASEQYF. DNA for the CDR3: TGCGCCAGCAGCTTGGCCCTGGACAGGGCCTCCGAGCAGTACTTC. The chain carries TRBV5-1 and TRBJ2-7; 8 bases line up with TRBD1. The CDR3 covers 15 residues. The germline gives CDR1 SGHRS, CDR2 YFSETQ. The J segment lost 6 bases and the V segment lost 0 bases, leaving 8 bases of the junction unmatched.

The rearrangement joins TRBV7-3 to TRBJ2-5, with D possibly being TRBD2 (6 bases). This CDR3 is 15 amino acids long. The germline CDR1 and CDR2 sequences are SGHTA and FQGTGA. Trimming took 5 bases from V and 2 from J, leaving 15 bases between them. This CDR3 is CASSRVGGVQETQYF. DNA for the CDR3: TGTGCCAGCAGCCGCGTAGGAGGGGTACAAGAGACCCAGTACTTC.

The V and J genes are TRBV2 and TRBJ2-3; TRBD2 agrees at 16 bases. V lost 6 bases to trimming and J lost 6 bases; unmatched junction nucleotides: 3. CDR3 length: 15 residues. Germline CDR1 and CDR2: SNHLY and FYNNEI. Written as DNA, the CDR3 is TGTGCCAGCAGGGGACTAGCGGGAGGGCCCGATACGCAGTATTTT. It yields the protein CASRGLAGGPDTQYF.

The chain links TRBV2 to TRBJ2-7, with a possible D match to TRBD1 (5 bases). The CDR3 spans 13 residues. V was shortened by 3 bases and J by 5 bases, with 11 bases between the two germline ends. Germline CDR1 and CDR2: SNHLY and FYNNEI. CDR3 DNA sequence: TGTGCCAGCAGTGATGGCAGGGCCCACGAGCAGTACTTC. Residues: CASSDGRAHEQYF.

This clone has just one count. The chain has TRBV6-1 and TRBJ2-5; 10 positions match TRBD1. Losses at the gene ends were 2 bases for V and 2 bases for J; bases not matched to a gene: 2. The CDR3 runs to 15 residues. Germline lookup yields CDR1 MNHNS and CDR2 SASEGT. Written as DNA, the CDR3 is TGTGCCAGCAGTGAACGGGACAGGGGACAAGAGACCCAGTACTTC. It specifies CASSERDRGQETQYF.

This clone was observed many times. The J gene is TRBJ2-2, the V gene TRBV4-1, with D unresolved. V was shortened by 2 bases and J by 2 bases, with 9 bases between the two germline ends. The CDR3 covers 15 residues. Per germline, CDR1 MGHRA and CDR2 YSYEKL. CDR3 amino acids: CASSQNSINTGELFF. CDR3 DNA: TGCGCCAGCAGCCAAAACAGCATCAACACCGGGGAGCTGTTTTTT.

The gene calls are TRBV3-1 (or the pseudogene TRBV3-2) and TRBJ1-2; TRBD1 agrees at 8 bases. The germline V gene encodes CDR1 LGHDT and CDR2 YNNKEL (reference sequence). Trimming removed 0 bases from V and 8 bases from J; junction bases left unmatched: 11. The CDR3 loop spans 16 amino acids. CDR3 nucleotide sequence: TGTGCCAGCAGCCAAGATTGGGGACAGGTCGGAGGGGGCTACACCTTC. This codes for CASSQDWGQVGGGYTF.

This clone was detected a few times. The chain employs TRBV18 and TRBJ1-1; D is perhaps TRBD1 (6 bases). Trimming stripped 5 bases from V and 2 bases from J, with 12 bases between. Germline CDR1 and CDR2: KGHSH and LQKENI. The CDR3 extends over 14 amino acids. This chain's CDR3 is CASSFRGQNTEAFF. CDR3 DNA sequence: TGTGCCAGCTCATTCAGGGGACAAAACACTGAAGCTTTCTTT.

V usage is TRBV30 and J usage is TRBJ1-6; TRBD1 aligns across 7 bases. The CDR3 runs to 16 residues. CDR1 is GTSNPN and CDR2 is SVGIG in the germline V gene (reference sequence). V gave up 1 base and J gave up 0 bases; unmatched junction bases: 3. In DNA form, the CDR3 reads TGTGCCTGGAGTGGGGACAGTAGCTCCTATAATTCACCCCTCCACTTT. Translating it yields CAWSGDSSSYNSPLHF.

The DNA for the CDR3 is TGTGCCAGCAGTAGCGGGAGGGCCCATGAGCAGTTCTTC. It translates to CASSSGRAHEQFF. The J gene is TRBJ2-1, the V gene TRBV9; 11 bases are shared with TRBD2. The ends lost 5 bases at V and 8 bases at J; junction bases unmatched: 3. There are 13 residues in the CDR3. From germline, CDR1 is SGDLS and CDR2 YYNGEE.

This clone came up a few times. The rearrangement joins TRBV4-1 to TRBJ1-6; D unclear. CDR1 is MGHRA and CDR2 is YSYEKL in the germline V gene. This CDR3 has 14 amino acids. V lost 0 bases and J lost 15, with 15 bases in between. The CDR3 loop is CASSQEPRGADLHF. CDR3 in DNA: TGCGCCAGCAGCCAAGAACCTCGGGGAGCGGACCTCCACTTT.